This T cell receptor beta chain was sequenced in a study of control samples from healthy donors and cancer patients. The CDR3 loop spans 15 amino acids. CDR1 and CDR2 from the germline V gene are GTSNPN and SVGIG (reference sequence). The V segment lost 2 bases and the J segment 8 bases; nucleotides outside the gene matches: 14. Produced via immunoSEQ multiplex PCR; TCRdb's table is partial and in-frame only. This sample has some 120,000 clones, with 80% to 95% found just once. Sequenced sample: blood. The rearrangement uses TRBV30 and TRBJ1-2, with 7 bases fitting TRBD1. This TCR was sampled from a man younger than 35 in good health. The CDR3 DNA reads as TGTGCCTGGAGTATGGCGGGACAGTTCCGGCAAGGCTACACCTTC. Translating gives CAWSMAGQFRQGYTF. The whole variable domain, remainder taken from reference TRBV30 and TRBJ1-2, is SQTIHQWPATLVQPVGSPLSLECTVEGTSNPNLYWYRQAAGRGLQLLFYSVGIGQISSEVPQNLSASRPQDRQFILSSKKLLLSDSGFYLCAWSMAGQFRQGYTFGSGTRLTVV.